Below are 32 T cell receptor beta chains sequenced from a single sample in a study of T cells in Graves' hyperthyroidism and ophthalmopathy. Using RNA transcripts as the source, TCR beta CDR3 regions were amplified. Using the HTBI primer set, a first-round RT-PCR was run on the TCR CDR3. TCRdb recomputed calls from the multiplex PCR reads with MiXCR, one row per CDR3 protein. Of about 590,000 distinct CDR3 sequences detected, about a sixth appear once; the ten largest clones hold 6.5% to 8%. The sequencing sample was made of blood. These receptor sequences come from a woman in her twenties or thirties with Graves' hyperthyroidism.

This clonotype was counted a few times. This chain joins TRBV7-3 and TRBJ2-1, with D tentatively TRBD2 (6 bases). V lost 0 bases to trimming and J lost 6 bases, with 21 bases between them. The germline CDR1 and CDR2 sequences are SGHTA and FQGTGA. This CDR3 is 18 amino acids long. Written as DNA, the CDR3 is TGTGCCAGCAGCTTAACCCCCCCTAGCGTCACGGGAAGCAATGAGCAGTTCTTC. Translated, it gives CASSLTPPSVTGSNEQFF.

This clonotype was counted at least ten times. The CDR3 loop reads CASRADSYNEQFF. For the CDR3, the DNA is TGTGCCAGCAGAGCCGACAGCTACAATGAGCAGTTCTTC. The V gene is TRBV28, the J gene TRBJ2-1; D is perhaps TRBD1 (5 bases). The CDR3 extends over 13 amino acids. V was cut by 6 bases and J by 3 bases, with 9 bases left in between. In germline, CDR1 is MDHEN, CDR2 SYDVKM.

This clonotype was counted between two and nine times. The CDR3 loop reads CASSQGYSPLHF. DNA of the CDR3: TGTGCCAGCAGCCAGGGTTATTCACCCCTCCACTTT. The chain joins TRBV7-9 to TRBJ1-6; possibly TRBD1 for D (5 bases). The CDR3 contains 12 residues. CDR1 and CDR2 from the germline V gene are SEHNR and FQNEAQ (reference sequence). Trimming stripped 5 bases from V and 8 bases from J, with 7 bases between. Full variable domain (outside the CDR3, taken from reference TRBV7-9 and TRBJ1-6): DTGVSQNPRHKITKRGQNVTFRCDPISEHNRLYWYRQTLGQGPEFLTYFQNEAQLEKSRLLSDRFSAERPKGSFSTLEIQRTEQGDSAMYLCASSQGYSPLHFGNGTRLTVT.

In its sample, this clonotype was seen many times. V usage is TRBV20-1 and J usage is TRBJ2-1; D uncertain. CDR1 and CDR2 (germline): DFQATT, SNEGSKA (reference sequence). With 6 bases removed from V and 0 bases from J, the gap between germline ends came to 15 bases. This CDR3 is 15 amino acids long. This CDR3 is CSANDGIRSYNEQFF. The CDR3 DNA follows: TGCAGTGCAAATGATGGAATCCGCTCCTACAATGAGCAGTTCTTC.

This clonotype turned up a few times. The chain carries TRBV6-1 and TRBJ2-1; tentatively, D is TRBD2 (6 bases). Deletions cut 7 bases from V and 3 bases from J, with 13 bases between. Germline values: CDR1 MNHNS, CDR2 SASEGT. This CDR3 contains 14 residues. The CDR3 sequence: CASTGEPIYNEQFF. The CDR3 DNA sequence: TGTGCCAGCACGGGGGAGCCAATCTACAATGAGCAGTTCTTC.

This clonotype occurred a few times. V usage is TRBV10-3 and J usage is TRBJ2-1; the match to TRBD2 covers 7 bases. Germline CDR1 and CDR2: ENHRY and SYGVKD. J was trimmed by 2 bases and V by 10 bases; bases with no gene match: 8. The CDR3 has 14 residues. CDR3 loop: CATLAGIPYNEQFF. The CDR3 region has the DNA TGTGCCACCTTAGCGGGTATCCCCTACAATGAGCAGTTCTTC.

This clonotype was detected once. The chain has TRBV20-1 and TRBJ1-2; possibly TRBD1 for D (5 bases). Germline CDR1 DFQATT, CDR2 SNEGSKA (reference sequence). CDR3 length: 12 residues. V lost 3 bases to trimming and J lost 8 bases, with 13 bases between them. CDR3 amino acids: CSASAAWGGYTF. The DNA for the CDR3 is TGCAGTGCTAGTGCGGCCTGGGGGGGCTACACCTTC.

In this sample, this clonotype turned up many times. The chain has TRBV28 and TRBJ2-7, with 10 bases matching TRBD1. V trimming: 5 bases; J trimming: 2 bases; junction bases outside the gene matches: 9. Per the germline V gene, CDR1 is MDHEN and CDR2 is SYDVKM. This CDR3 is 16 amino acids long. The CDR3 protein is CASSGRDRGPPYEQYF. For the CDR3, the DNA is TGTGCCAGCAGTGGCCGGGACAGGGGACCCCCCTACGAGCAGTACTTC.

The chain has TRBV20-1 and TRBJ2-7; D may match TRBD1 or TRBD2 (5 bases each). This CDR3 has 13 residues. Deletions cut 5 bases from V and 3 bases from J, with 14 bases between. In germline, CDR1 is DFQATT, CDR2 SNEGSKA (reference sequence). The CDR3 DNA is TGCAGTGCTCTAGCACAGGCTAACTACGAGCAGTACTTC. It translates to CSALAQANYEQYF.

Many counts were recorded for this clonotype. The chain has TRBV6-5 and TRBJ1-4; no firm D call. The CDR3 sequence is 14 residues long. The germline V gene has CDR1 MNHEY and CDR2 SVGAGI. Trimming pared 5 bases from V and 0 bases from J, leaving 7 bases between. The CDR3 DNA follows: TGTGCCAGCAGTAGGACGACAACTAATGAAAAACTGTTTTTT. Translated: CASSRTTTNEKLFF.

In this sample, this clonotype turned up many times. J is TRBJ1-1 and V is TRBV11-2; D is unclear. With 2 bases removed from V and 6 bases from J, the gap between germline ends came to 13 bases. Germline V lookup: CDR1 SGHAT, CDR2 FQNNGV. The CDR3 runs 14 residues. CDR3 amino acids: CASSLRSGFAEAFF. CDR3 DNA sequence: TGTGCCAGCAGCTTAAGAAGCGGTTTTGCTGAAGCTTTCTTT.

This clonotype was detected many times. The genes are TRBV29-1 and TRBJ2-2; unclear D gene. The length of the CDR3 is 13 residues. Germline CDR1 is SQVTM and CDR2 is ANQGSEA. The V gene lost 6 bases and the J gene lost 2 bases, with 10 bases spanning the gap. DNA of the CDR3: TGCAGCGTCGATAGCTATAACACCGGGGAGCTGTTTTTT. This sequence encodes CSVDSYNTGELFF.

Only a few counts were recorded for this clonotype. The J gene is TRBJ2-1, the V gene TRBV12-3 or TRBV12-4; no clear D. V was cut by 6 bases and J by 10 bases, with 10 bases left in between. The CDR3 totals 11 residues. As DNA, the CDR3 is TGTGCCAGCAGCCCCCTGAGAGAGCAGTTCTTC. Its translation: CASSPLREQFF.

Comments on this clonotype: A read error may account for a junction end that differs from germline. This chain links TRBV3-1 with TRBJ2-7, with 12 bases that match TRBD2. The germline CDR1 and CDR2 sequences are LGHDT and YNNKEL (reference sequence). The CDR3 contains 15 residues. The CDR3 loop is CVSSQGLAGTYEQYF. The CDR3 nucleotides read TGTGTCAGCAGCCAAGGACTAGCGGGAACCTACGAGCAGTACTTC.

There are a few counts of this clonotype. The V and J genes are TRBV12-3 or TRBV12-4 and TRBJ1-5; D is ambiguous. This CDR3 region has 12 residues. Trimming stripped 6 bases from V and 0 bases from J, with 3 bases between. The CDR3 DNA reads as TGTGCCAGCAGAATTAGCAATCAGCCCCAGCATTTT. The encoded protein is CASRISNQPQHF.

This clonotype has just a few counts. The chain couples TRBV9 to TRBJ2-1; D is unclear. With 0 bases removed from V and 10 bases from J, the gap between germline ends came to 17 bases. The CDR3 loop spans 15 amino acids. Germline CDR1 and CDR2: SGDLS and YYNGEE. The CDR3 region is CASSVGEKDNEEQFF. CDR3 DNA sequence: TGTGCCAGCAGCGTAGGAGAGAAAGATAATGAAGAGCAGTTCTTC.

This clonotype was seen many times. The rearrangement links TRBV7-9 to TRBJ2-1, with 8 bases that match TRBD2. Trimming cost V 4 bases and J 4 bases; bases outside gene matches: 9. The CDR3 is 16 amino acids. Germline assignment: CDR1 SEHNR and CDR2 FQNEAQ (reference sequence). The chain's CDR3 is CASSSGGGAGYNEQFF. Here the CDR3 DNA reads TGTGCCAGCAGCTCGGGGGGGGGGGCCGGGTACAATGAGCAGTTCTTC. The entire variable domain, with the rest obtained from reference TRBV7-9 and TRBJ2-1, is as follows: DTGVSQNPRHKITKRGQNVTFRCDPISEHNRLYWYRQTLGQGPEFLTYFQNEAQLEKSRLLSDRFSAERPKGSFSTLEIQRTEQGDSAMYLCASSSGGGAGYNEQFFGPGTRLTVL.

This clonotype came up many times. The chain is built from TRBV20-1 and TRBJ2-5; tentative D call: TRBD1 (5 bases). Germline loops: CDR1 DFQATT, CDR2 SNEGSKA (reference sequence). V was shortened by 1 base and J by 0 bases, with 15 bases between the two germline ends. The CDR3 is 16 amino acids. The CDR3 nucleotides are TGCAGTGCTAGAGGGTGGGGCAGCCCGTACCAAGAGACCCAGTACTTC. It encodes CSARGWGSPYQETQYF.

This rearrangement joins TRBV19 to TRBJ2-1; 15 nucleotides match TRBD2. The CDR3 runs to 18 residues. With V trimmed by 5 bases and J by 0 bases, 5 bases remained unmatched. In germline, CDR1 is LNHDA, CDR2 SQIVND (reference sequence). This chain's CDR3 is CASSGTSGGLSSYNEQFF. In DNA, the CDR3 is TGTGCCAGTAGTGGGACTAGCGGGGGGTTGAGCTCCTACAATGAGCAGTTCTTC.

The chain employs TRBV25-1 and TRBJ1-1; 7 bases line up with TRBD1. Trimming cost V 5 bases and J 6 bases; bases outside gene matches: 9. The CDR3 runs to 14 residues. Germline values: CDR1 MGHDK, CDR2 SYGVNS. CDR3 residues: CASSYQGGPPEAFF. Here the CDR3 DNA reads TGTGCCAGCAGTTACCAGGGGGGGCCGCCTGAAGCTTTCTTT.

This clonotype was counted only a few times. In DNA, the CDR3 is TGTGCCAGCCAACCGAGAAACAGCCATAATGAAAAACTGTTTTTT. It yields the protein CASQPRNSHNEKLFF. J is TRBJ1-4 and V is TRBV6-1; no clear D gene. This CDR3 has 15 residues. V was clipped by 8 bases and J by 4 bases, with 17 bases between them. Looked up from germline, CDR1 is MNHNS and CDR2 is SASEGT.

Of note for this clonotype: A much bigger clone sits one base away, suggesting this may be a read error. V usage is TRBV15 and J usage is TRBJ2-1; TRBD2 is a possible D gene (5 bases). Germline lookup yields CDR1 LNHNV and CDR2 YYDKDF (reference sequence). The CDR3 extends over 15 amino acids. CDR3 bases: TGTGCCACCAGCGGAGAGAGGGCACAGTACAATGAGCAGTTCTTC. Translation gives CATSGERAQYNEQFF.

This clonotype came up many times. The rearrangement joins TRBV28 to TRBJ2-3; 8 nucleotides agree with TRBD1. With 2 bases clipped from V and 8 bases from J, the junction kept 9 bases outside the gene matches. Germline lookup yields CDR1 MDHEN and CDR2 SYDVKM. The CDR3 loop spans 15 amino acids. The CDR3 sequence is CASSLQDRVIGTQYF. CDR3 bases: TGTGCCAGCAGTTTACAGGACAGGGTAATAGGTACGCAGTATTTT.

This sequence joins TRBV9 and TRBJ2-7; 8 positions match TRBD1. The V gene end was trimmed by 4 bases and the J gene end by 5 bases; junction bases not matched to a gene: 5. From germline, CDR1 is SGDLS and CDR2 YYNGEE. The CDR3 is 13 residues long. The CDR3 coding sequence is TGTGCCAGCAGCCCGACAGGGGACCACGAGCAGTACTTC. It codes for CASSPTGDHEQYF.

In its sample, this clonotype was seen many times. V and J are TRBV30 and TRBJ1-2; tentative D call: TRBD1 (6 bases). Germline values: CDR1 GTSNPN, CDR2 SVGIG (reference sequence). The CDR3 has 15 residues. V lost 4 bases, J lost 0 bases, and 15 bases lay in between. The CDR3 is CAWTTGGGSNYGYTF. The CDR3, as DNA: TGTGCCTGGACTACGGGAGGGGGATCTAACTATGGCTACACCTTC.

Points on this clonotype: It may be a read error: a sequence one base away is much more abundant. This rearrangement joins TRBV12-3 or TRBV12-4 to TRBJ2-5, with D tentatively TRBD1 (6 bases). The CDR3 runs to 15 residues. The V end was cut by 5 bases, the J end by 4 bases, with 17 bases between. The chain's CDR3 is CASSGSIGGRETQYF. The CDR3, as DNA: TGTGCCAGCAGTGGTTCAATAGGGGGTCGAGAGACCCAGTACTTC.

This clonotype was seen ten or more times. The genes are TRBV24-1 and TRBJ2-1; 11 bases agree with TRBD2. The CDR3 runs 17 residues. The V gene's germline CDR1 is KGHDR and CDR2 SFDVKD. The V segment lost 4 bases and the J segment 4 bases; nucleotides outside the gene matches: 8. CDR3 region: CATSDHSGTSGYNEQFF. DNA for the CDR3: TGTGCCACCAGTGACCACTCCGGGACTAGCGGTTACAATGAGCAGTTCTTC.

This clonotype was recorded many times. J is TRBJ2-3 and V is TRBV2; D remains ambiguous. Looked up from germline, CDR1 is SNHLY and CDR2 is FYNNEI. The CDR3 has 13 amino acids. Deletions cut 6 bases from V and 5 bases from J, with 12 bases between. CDR3 in DNA: TGTGCCAGCAGCGGGTTATGGGGAGATACGCAGTATTTT. Translation gives CASSGLWGDTQYF. Complete variable domain (other parts from reference TRBV2 and TRBJ2-3): EPEVTQTPSHQVTQMGQEVILRCVPISNHLYFYWYRQILGQKVEFLVSFYNNEISEKSEIFDDQFSVERPDGSNFTLKIRSTKLEDSAMYFCASSGLWGDTQYFGPGTRLTVL.

DNA for the CDR3: TGCGCCAGCAGCCAAGATGGGCTGGTCAGTGGGACTACCCGCACCGGGGAGCTGTTTTTT. Translated: CASSQDGLVSGTTRTGELFF. The chain combines TRBV4-1 with TRBJ2-2; 7 bases fit TRBD2. Per germline, CDR1 MGHRA and CDR2 YSYEKL. This CDR3 spans 20 amino acids. V lost 0 bases to trimming and J lost 4 bases; unmatched junction nucleotides: 17.

V usage is TRBV4-3 and J usage is TRBJ1-1; TRBD1 is a possible D gene (6 bases). Trimming removed 2 bases at V and 6 bases at J, with 19 bases between. Germline CDR1 reads LGHNA; CDR2 reads YSLEER. The CDR3 length is 16 residues. The chain's CDR3 is CASSQKGGGGLAEAFF. The CDR3, as DNA: TGCGCCAGCAGCCAAAAGGGGGGTGGGGGCCTAGCTGAAGCTTTCTTT.

This clonotype was observed many times. The J gene is TRBJ2-3, the V gene TRBV11-2, with 7 nucleotides matching TRBD1. After removal of 1 base from V and 1 base from J, the junction contained 2 bases not matched to a gene. Per the germline V gene, CDR1 is SGHAT and CDR2 is FQNNGV. This CDR3 comprises 15 residues. The CDR3 DNA sequence: TGTGCCAGCAGCTTAGGGACAGGCGGCACAGATACGCAGTATTTT. It codes for CASSLGTGGTDTQYF.

As to this clonotype: This may arise from a read error, as a much more abundant clone is one base away. The V and J genes are TRBV2 and TRBJ2-5; 7 positions agree with TRBD2. Germline V gives CDR1 SNHLY, CDR2 FYNNEI. The CDR3 has 14 residues. The J segment lost 9 bases and the V segment lost 6 bases, leaving 13 bases of the junction unmatched. The DNA of the CDR3 is TGTGCCAGCAGCCCCGGGAGGACTTACGAGGCCCAGTACTTC. It encodes CASSPGRTYEAQYF. Using reference TRBV2 and TRBJ2-5 for the parts outside the CDR3, the full variable domain is EPEVTQTPSHQVTQMGQEVILRCVPISNHLYFYWYRQILGQKVEFLVSFYNNEISEKSEIFDDQFSVERPDGSNFTLKIRSTKLEDSAMYFCASSPGRTYEAQYFGPGTRLLVL.